Here is one TCR beta chain with its context. Its target antigen remains unknown. No qualities accompany the bases; no much larger clone lies one base away. TCRbeta CDR3 regions were amplified from genomic DNA by means of the immunoSEQ Assay, a bias-controlled multiplex PCR. Concerning the study's data processing: The number of nucleated cells in each sample was estimated by amplification of reference gene primers within the assay. To quantify the absolute abundance of each unique TCRbeta CDR3 rearrangement, sequence reads were collapsed and filtered. For each sample, productive Simpson clonality was calculated by taking the square root of Simpson's diversity index across productive rearrangements. TCRdb's version of the immuneACCESS table is confined to in-frame rearrangements and falls short of the full clone set. An unresolved V gene accounts for under half of the shortfall where checked; the remainder is of unknown origin. That table supplies the V and J calls and clone size; D and trimming were determined from the DNA. The sample table records 200,000 or so clones; around 81% of these occur just once. In total, the top ten clones hold 12% of the sample.

One collaborating source in Seattle enrolled patients while the patients were actively infected and followed the patients over time throughout the course of disease. Collaborating institutions collected whole blood in K2EDTA tubes following their own protocols. For TCRbeta analysis, collaborators shipped samples in one of three forms: frozen whole blood, isolated PBMCs, or DNA extracted from either of those sample types. This entry belongs to a study of blood T cell repertoires in COVID-19 (dated by TCRdb to 2018 to 2021). A note on the overall study: The collaborator samples originated in the United States, Italy and Spain and spanned the acute and convalescent phases of COVID-19. The prospective study material was composed of cDNA or gDNA derived from T cells, B-cell-depleted T cells, or PBMCs. Subjects who had been exposed to COVID-19, were actively infected with it, or had recovered from it provided the deeply sampled blood TCRbeta repertoires that made up the dataset. A freely available public database, intended as a resource for researchers studying the immune response to SARS-CoV-2, is where the repertoires were released. The samples were drawn from two sources: the first 160 participants of the ongoing ImmuneRACE study, and over 1,000 subjects contributed by 6 global collaborators. A de-identified subject ID, COVID-19 status, age in years and sex were almost always included in the sample metadata. Where available, HLA class I and class II types were obtained from metadata supplied by the sample provider rather than from assay-based typing.

Study-wide findings and limitations: The amount of clinical and demographic metadata varied by source and participant and was provided uncurated.

The TCR was taken from an elderly woman with COVID-19, enrolled during active disease. What was sequenced was peripheral blood.

The DNA sequence reads TGTGCCAGCAGCTTGGACACACACTATGGCTACACCTTC. Its coded protein is CASSLDTHYGYTF. The rearranged segments are TRBV5-5 and TRBJ1-2; the D segment cannot be called with confidence. The CDR1 and CDR2 encoded by the germline V gene (reference sequence) are SGHKS and YYEKEE. V is reduced by 0 bases and J by 3 bases, leaving a spacing of 6 bases between them. Counted from cysteine to phenylalanine, this CDR3 has 13 amino acids. Of all the DNA, just the CDR3 is kept, 39 bases in frame from base 1.